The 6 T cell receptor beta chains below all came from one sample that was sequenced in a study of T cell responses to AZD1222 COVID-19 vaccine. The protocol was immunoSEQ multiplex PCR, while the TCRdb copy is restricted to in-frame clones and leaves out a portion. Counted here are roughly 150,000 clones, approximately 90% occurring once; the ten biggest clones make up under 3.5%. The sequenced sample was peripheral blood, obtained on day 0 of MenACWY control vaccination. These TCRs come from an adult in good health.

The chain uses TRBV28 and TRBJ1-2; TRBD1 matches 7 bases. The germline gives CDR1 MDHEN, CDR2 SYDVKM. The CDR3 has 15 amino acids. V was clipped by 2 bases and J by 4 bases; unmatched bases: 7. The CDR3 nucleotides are TGTGCCAGCAGTTTACGAGGGGGCAGAGTCTATGGCTACACCTTC. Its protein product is CASSLRGGRVYGYTF.

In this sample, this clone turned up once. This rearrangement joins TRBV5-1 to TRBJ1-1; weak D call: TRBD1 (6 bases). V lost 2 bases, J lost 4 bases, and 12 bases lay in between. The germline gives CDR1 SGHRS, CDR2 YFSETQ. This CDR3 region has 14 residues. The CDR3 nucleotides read TGCGCCAGCAGCTTTATAACAGGGTCCACTGAAGCTTTCTTT. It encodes CASSFITGSTEAFF.

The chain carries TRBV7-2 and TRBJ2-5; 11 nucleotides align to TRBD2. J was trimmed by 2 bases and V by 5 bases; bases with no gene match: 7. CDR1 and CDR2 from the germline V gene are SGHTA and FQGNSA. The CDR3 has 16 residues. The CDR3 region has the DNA TGTGCCAGCAGCACCCCTAGCGGGAGGTCACAAGAGACCCAGTACTTC. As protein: CASSTPSGRSQETQYF.

The chain's CDR3 is CASRRTGTVGTGELFF. The CDR3 DNA is TGTGCCAGCAGGCGGACGGGGACAGTAGGTACCGGGGAGCTGTTTTTT. V is TRBV5-5 and J is TRBJ2-2, with 7 positions matching TRBD1. Germline V CDR1 and CDR2: SGHKS, YYEKEE (reference sequence). The J segment lost 5 bases and the V segment lost 5 bases, leaving 12 bases of the junction unmatched. The CDR3 runs to 16 residues. Filled out from reference TRBV5-5 and TRBJ2-2, the complete variable domain reads DAGVTQSPTHLIKTRGQQVTLRCSPISGHKSVSWYQQVLGQGPQFIFQYYEKEERGRGNFPDRFSARQFPNYSSELNVNALLLGDSALYLCASRRTGTVGTGELFFGEGSRLTVL.

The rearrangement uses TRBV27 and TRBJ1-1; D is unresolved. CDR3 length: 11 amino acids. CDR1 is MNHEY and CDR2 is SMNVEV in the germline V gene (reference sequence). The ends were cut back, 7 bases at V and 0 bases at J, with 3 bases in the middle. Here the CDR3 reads CASKMNTEAFF. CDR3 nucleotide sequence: TGTGCCAGCAAGATGAACACTGAAGCTTTCTTT.

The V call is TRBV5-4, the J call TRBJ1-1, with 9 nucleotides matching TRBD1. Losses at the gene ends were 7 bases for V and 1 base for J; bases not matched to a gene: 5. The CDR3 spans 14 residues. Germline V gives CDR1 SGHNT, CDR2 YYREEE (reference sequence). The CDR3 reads CASFLGQGNTEAFF. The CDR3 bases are TGTGCCAGCTTTTTGGGACAGGGGAACACTGAAGCTTTCTTT.